This T cell receptor (beta chain) was sequenced for a study of CD8 T cells in Susac syndrome. Findings of the study overall: The relatively small number of individuals in the TCR sequencing and HLA analysis was acknowledged by the study.

Turning to this clonotype: What it binds is unknown.

Reverse transcription used roughly 0.5 to 1 ug RNA and random hexamers. TCR beta CDR3 was amplified by immunoSEQ covering 54 Vbeta and 13 Jbeta. TCRdb re-analysed the immunoSEQ multiplex PCR reads in MiXCR, keeping a single row per CDR3 protein. The repertoire has some 300,000 distinct CDR3 sequences, roughly 85% of them found once; the top ten carry roughly 0.22%. TCR beta from blood CD8+ and CD4+ T cells was sequenced. Negative isolation yielded CD4+ and CD8+ T cells, and FACS enriched TEMRA cells. This TCR came from a human donor with multiple sclerosis. Sequenced: CD8+ T cells from PBMCs.

The CDR3 sequence: CAISESGGPNTEAFF. The DNA of the CDR3 is TGTGCCATCAGTGAGTCGGGGGGACCCAACACTGAAGCTTTCTTT. The chain is built from TRBV10-3 and TRBJ1-1, with TRBD1 as a possible D gene (5 bases). Trimming left V 0 bases short and J 2 bases short, with 10 bases between. This CDR3 has 15 amino acids. The V gene's germline CDR1 is ENHRY and CDR2 SYGVKD.